One and the same sample provided the 9 T cell receptor beta chains below, sequenced in a study of response to subunit inactivated influenza vaccine. A single record per CDR3 protein comes from TCRdb applying MiXCR to the RT-PCR reads. The sample includes roughly 630,000 distinct CDR3 sequences, 12% to 15% of them seen just once. The sample in question was PBMCs from blood, obtained 14 to 15 days before vaccination. The source is a man in his fifties who received an inactivated influenza vaccine.

The chain recombines TRBV4-2 with TRBJ1-2; D uncertain. V lost 0 bases, J lost 4 bases, and 12 bases lay in between. The CDR3 sequence is 15 residues long. The germline V gene encodes CDR1 LGHNA and CDR2 YNFKEQ. CDR3 nucleotide sequence: TGTGCCAGCAGCCAAGAAAGGGATTATACCTATGGCTACACCTTC. Protein sequence: CASSQERDYTYGYTF.

Many counts were recorded for this clonotype. V and J are TRBV4-3 and TRBJ2-1, with 9 bases identical to TRBD2. Germline trimming cut 0 bases from V and 12 bases from J; bases unmatched to any gene: 9. In germline, CDR1 is LGHNA, CDR2 YSLEER. The CDR3 loop spans 15 amino acids. CDR3 in amino acids: CASSQDIAGAVVQFF. The CDR3, as DNA: TGCGCCAGCAGCCAAGATATAGCGGGAGCGGTTGTGCAGTTCTTC.

The chain combines TRBV25-1 with TRBJ2-3; D gene uncertain. This CDR3 spans 11 amino acids. Germline CDR1 reads MGHDK; CDR2 reads SYGVNS. The germline V and J ends were trimmed by 8 bases and 6 bases, with 9 bases remaining between them. The CDR3 protein is CASGARDTQYF. CDR3 in DNA: TGTGCCAGCGGAGCGCGCGATACGCAGTATTTT.

This clonotype was found a few times. The chain joins TRBV15 to TRBJ2-3; 11 bases line up with TRBD2. This CDR3 comprises 17 residues. With 3 bases clipped from V and 0 bases from J, the junction kept 5 bases outside the gene matches. Germline loops: CDR1 LNHNV, CDR2 YYDKDF (reference sequence). The CDR3 here is CATSRSGLAVSTDTQYF. The CDR3 DNA sequence: TGTGCCACCAGCAGGTCGGGACTAGCGGTGAGCACAGATACGCAGTATTTT. Based on the CDR3 plus reference TRBV15 and TRBJ2-3, the full variable domain is DAMVIQNPRYQVTQFGKPVTLSCSQTLNHNVMYWYQQKSSQAPKLLFHYYDKDFNNEADTPDNFQSRRPNTSFCFLDIRSPGLGDTAMYLCATSRSGLAVSTDTQYFGPGTRLTVL.

This chain links TRBV27 with TRBJ2-2; D unclear. Between the trimmed V and J ends, which lost 3 bases and 4 bases, there was a span of 15 bases. The germline CDR1 and CDR2 sequences are MNHEY and SMNVEV (reference sequence). This CDR3 is built from 16 residues. The chain's CDR3 is CASSFGGVRSTGELFF. The CDR3, as DNA: TGTGCCAGCAGTTTCGGTGGGGTCCGAAGCACCGGGGAGCTGTTTTTT.

V and J are TRBV5-5 and TRBJ1-2, with TRBD1 as a possible D gene (6 bases). This CDR3 contains 13 residues. V lost 4 bases, J lost 7 bases, and 14 bases lay in between. CDR1 and CDR2 (germline): SGHKS, YYEKEE (reference sequence). CDR3 DNA sequence: TGTGCCAGCAGCCCGGACAGAACGCGTGGCTACACCTTC. Its protein is CASSPDRTRGYTF.

V is TRBV14 and J is TRBJ2-2; 9 bases match TRBD2. In germline, CDR1 is SGHDN, CDR2 FVKESK. The CDR3 totals 20 residues. The junction had 22 bases not matched to a gene; V was cut back by 3 bases and J by 8 bases. The CDR3 DNA reads TGTGCCAGCAGCCACCTAGGCGGGAGGGCCTTATCGGCAAGGTCTGGGGAGCTGTTTTTT. This encodes CASSHLGGRALSARSGELFF.

The chain has TRBV18 and TRBJ2-3; D not resolved. V was pared by 0 bases and J by 4 bases, with 8 bases between. This CDR3 is 14 amino acids long. The germline V gene encodes CDR1 KGHSH and CDR2 LQKENI. The CDR3, as DNA: TGTGCCAGCTCACCACCCTCCCCGTCAGATACGCAGTATTTT. Residues: CASSPPSPSDTQYF.

This clonotype has more than one count but fewer than ten. V usage is TRBV4-1 and J usage is TRBJ1-2; D remains ambiguous. This CDR3 is built from 13 residues. Trimming cost V 6 bases and J 7 bases, with 15 bases left between them. Per germline, CDR1 MGHRA and CDR2 YSYEKL. The chain's CDR3 is CASRNLGRAGYTF. CDR3 in DNA: TGCGCCAGCAGGAATCTCGGAAGGGCTGGCTACACCTTC.